This T cell receptor (beta chain) was sequenced during a study of T cells in Graves' hyperthyroidism and ophthalmopathy. Study results and limitations: Median prediction lead before ophthalmopathy onset was 6 to 8 months with the model. Separation of ophthalmopathy from stable hyperthyroidism was achieved by a 13 V-J model.

To note about this clonotype: Its specificity is unknown.

V lost 4 bases and J 8 bases, leaving 14 bases between the germline ends. Germline CDR1 and CDR2: SGHTA and FQGTGA. The CDR3 is 13 amino acids. From RNA transcripts, TCR beta CDR3 regions were amplified. Primed by the HTBI set, a first-round RT-PCR was run on the TCR CDR3. TCRdb processed the multiplex PCR reads anew with MiXCR; each CDR3 protein has one entry. The sample contains more than 550,000 distinct CDR3 sequences, about 45% of which appear only once. This chain links TRBV7-3 with TRBJ1-2; D is perhaps TRBD1 (6 bases). This sequence originates from an adult man with Graves' disease, either hyperthyroidism or ophthalmopathy (not recorded which). Sequencing was performed on peripheral blood or thyroid tissue (not recorded which). The CDR3 reads CASSSPGGRGYTF. As DNA, the CDR3 is TGTGCCAGCAGCTCACCGGGGGGGCGCGGCTACACCTTC.